Each of the 20 T cell receptor beta chains below was sequenced from the same sample in a study of T cell responses to AZD1222 COVID-19 vaccine. Data came from immunoSEQ multiplex PCR; TCRdb stores just in-frame clones and leaves some out. The sample carries 140,000 to 150,000 clones, about 92% recorded once. The specimen comprised peripheral blood, sampled 28 days after the second AZD1222 dose. The receptor set was obtained from an adult who received the AZD1222 COVID-19 vaccine.

The V gene is TRBV5-1, the J gene TRBJ2-1, with D maybe TRBD1 (5 bases). V gave up 0 bases and J gave up 4 bases, with 8 bases separating them. CDR1 is SGHRS, CDR2 YFSETQ, per germline. The CDR3 consists of 14 residues. The CDR3 region is CASSLGQGYNEQFF. The CDR3 coding sequence is TGCGCCAGCAGCTTGGGGCAGGGTTACAATGAGCAGTTCTTC.

The CDR3 DNA reads as TGTGCCTGGAGTGCGGGCTGGGTAGAGCCCCAGCATTTT. The encoded protein is CAWSAGWVEPQHF. The chain is built from TRBV30 and TRBJ1-5; D gene unclear. Germline CDR1 GTSNPN, CDR2 SVGIG (reference sequence). With 1 base removed from V and 8 bases from J, the gap between germline ends came to 12 bases. This CDR3 is 13 amino acids long. The full variable domain, completed using reference TRBV30 and TRBJ1-5, is SQTIHQWPATLVQPVGSPLSLECTVEGTSNPNLYWYRQAAGRGLQLLFYSVGIGQISSEVPQNLSASRPQDRQFILSSKKLLLSDSGFYLCAWSAGWVEPQHFGDGTRLSIL.

V gene TRBV3-1 (or the pseudogene TRBV3-2) combines with J gene TRBJ2-1; 8 bases fit TRBD2. Losses at the gene ends were 2 bases for V and 6 bases for J; bases not matched to a gene: 12. Germline CDR1 reads LGHDT; CDR2 reads YNNKEL (reference sequence). This CDR3 comprises 17 residues. The chain's CDR3 is CASSQPLRLSGSNEQFF. CDR3 bases: TGTGCCAGCAGCCAACCCCTCCGACTAAGCGGGAGCAATGAGCAGTTCTTC.

Points on this clone: Within the sample, other DNA sequences also encode this same CDR3. CDR3 protein: CSARGGNTIYF. The CDR3 bases are TGCAGTGCTAGAGGTGGAAACACCATATATTTT. The V gene is TRBV20-1, the J gene TRBJ1-3; D uncertain. Germline CDR1 is DFQATT and CDR2 is SNEGSKA (reference sequence). The CDR3 runs to 11 residues. The V end was cut by 1 base, the J end by 3 bases, with 1 base between.

The V and J genes are TRBV3-1 (or the pseudogene TRBV3-2) and TRBJ1-1; D call uncertain. Trimming took 3 bases from V and 1 from J, leaving 6 bases between them. CDR1 LGHDT and CDR2 YNNKEL come from the germline V gene (reference sequence). This CDR3 is built from 13 residues. The CDR3 nucleotides read TGTGCCAGCAGCCAGGTGAGGAACACTGAAGCTTTCTTT. Translating it yields CASSQVRNTEAFF.

This clone appeared a few times. The rearrangement joins TRBV20-1 to TRBJ2-7; D remains unclear. Germline CDR1 is DFQATT and CDR2 is SNEGSKA (reference sequence). This CDR3 has 11 amino acids. V was clipped by 6 bases and J by 3 bases, with 9 bases between them. The DNA for the CDR3 is TGCAGTGCCAAGACGGTCTACGAGCAGTACTTC. Its protein product is CSAKTVYEQYF.

This rearrangement joins TRBV5-4 to TRBJ2-1; a possible D gene is TRBD2 (6 bases). CDR1 SGHNT and CDR2 YYREEE come from the germline V gene (reference sequence). V was clipped by 0 bases and J by 3 bases, with 13 bases between them. CDR3 length: 16 amino acids. CDR3 coding DNA: TGTGCCAGCAGCTTGGCTCCGGGAGCCGTCTACAATGAGCAGTTCTTC. It yields the protein CASSLAPGAVYNEQFF.

The V and J genes are TRBV28 and TRBJ2-1, with 11 positions matching TRBD2. The V gene's germline CDR1 is MDHEN and CDR2 SYDVKM. CDR3 size: 20 residues. Losses at the gene ends were 1 base for V and 1 base for J; bases not matched to a gene: 12. The CDR3 region is CASSLYPMTSGKRSYNEQFF. In DNA form, the CDR3 reads TGTGCCAGCAGTTTATACCCCATGACTAGCGGGAAGAGGTCCTACAATGAGCAGTTCTTC.

The rearrangement links TRBV12-3 or TRBV12-4 to TRBJ1-5; no reliable D call. The V end was cut by 5 bases, the J end by 3 bases, with 8 bases between. The CDR3 is made up of 13 amino acids. The CDR3 loop is CASSLENNQPQHF. The CDR3 nucleotides are TGTGCCAGCAGTCTCGAGAACAATCAGCCCCAGCATTTT.

V gene TRBV19 combines with J gene TRBJ1-1; 8 bases are a match to TRBD1. With 4 bases clipped from V and 6 bases from J, the junction kept 10 bases outside the gene matches. The CDR3 runs 15 residues. Looked up from germline, CDR1 is LNHDA and CDR2 is SQIVND (reference sequence). This CDR3 is CASSNDAGGLPEAFF. The CDR3 coding sequence is TGTGCCAGTAGTAACGACGCAGGGGGCCTGCCTGAAGCTTTCTTT.

This clone was found a few times. The rearrangement links TRBV2 to TRBJ1-5, with D hard to call. The CDR3 totals 13 residues. V shed 4 bases and J shed 3 bases, with 7 bases lying between them. CDR1 and CDR2 from the germline V gene are SNHLY and FYNNEI. The CDR3 loop is CASSVGPNQPQHF. The CDR3 coding sequence is TGTGCCAGCAGTGTCGGGCCCAATCAGCCCCAGCATTTT.

This chain connects TRBV30 to TRBJ1-3; 10 bases map to TRBD1. Germline lookup yields CDR1 GTSNPN and CDR2 SVGIG (reference sequence). CDR3 length equals 15 residues. Trimming cost V 4 bases and J 0 bases; bases outside gene matches: 3. The CDR3 here is CAWNWDRGSGNTIYF. CDR3 DNA sequence: TGTGCCTGGAACTGGGACAGGGGCTCTGGAAACACCATATATTTT.

The chain recombines TRBV4-3 with TRBJ2-3; TRBD2 might be the D (6 bases). Per germline, CDR1 LGHNA and CDR2 YSLEER. The CDR3 sequence is 16 residues long. V lost 0 bases and J 2 bases, leaving 12 bases between the germline ends. CDR3 DNA: TGCGCCAGCAGCCAAGAGGAGGGAGGCGACACAGATACGCAGTATTTT. Its translation is CASSQEEGGDTDTQYF.

The V call is TRBV28, the J call TRBJ2-1; 9 positions match TRBD2. In germline, CDR1 is MDHEN, CDR2 SYDVKM. The V segment lost 6 bases and the J segment 4 bases; nucleotides outside the gene matches: 22. The CDR3 is 20 amino acids. Written as DNA, the CDR3 is TGTGCCAGCAGCCCAGAAGGCGGGAGGGCCTCATCGCGGGTGTACAATGAGCAGTTCTTC. This sequence encodes CASSPEGGRASSRVYNEQFF.

This chain connects TRBV12-3 or TRBV12-4 to TRBJ1-5; D remains ambiguous. Trimming shortened V by 2 bases and J by 4 bases, and 6 bases separated the two germline ends. CDR3 length: 13 amino acids. The DNA of the CDR3 is TGTGCCAGCAGTTTAAGAGCAAATCAGCCCCAGCATTTT. This sequence encodes CASSLRANQPQHF.

The chain couples TRBV4-1 to TRBJ1-5, with 7 bases aligning to TRBD1. Trimming took 2 bases from V and 4 from J; bases not matched to a gene: 14. There are 18 residues in the CDR3. Germline CDR1 reads MGHRA; CDR2 reads YSYEKL. The CDR3 loop reads CASSQSAPRDSPNQPQHF. The CDR3 bases are TGCGCCAGCAGCCAAAGTGCTCCCCGGGACAGCCCTAATCAGCCCCAGCATTTT.

This clone was seen more than once but under ten times. The rearrangement links TRBV19 to TRBJ2-7; no clear D. CDR1 is LNHDA and CDR2 is SQIVND in the germline V gene (reference sequence). V lost 5 bases, J lost 0 bases, and 14 bases lay in between. CDR3 length: 15 residues. The CDR3: CASSSGGSLSYEQYF. For the CDR3, the DNA is TGTGCCAGTAGTTCCGGCGGCAGCCTCTCCTACGAGCAGTACTTC.

This clone was seen a few times. The V call is TRBV7-3, the J call TRBJ2-2; a weak D match, TRBD2 (6 bases). Trimming removed 1 base from V and 4 bases from J, with 7 bases in between. The germline gives CDR1 SGHTA, CDR2 FQGTGA. This CDR3 has 14 residues. CDR3 nucleotides: TGTGCCAGCAGCTTAATGGAGGGCACCGGGGAGCTGTTTTTT. Its protein product is CASSLMEGTGELFF.

V and J are TRBV30 and TRBJ1-5; 8 bases match TRBD1. Unmatched junction bases numbered 3, after V lost 3 bases and J lost 5 bases. The CDR3 is made up of 13 amino acids. Germline V gene sequence: CDR1 GTSNPN, CDR2 SVGIG (reference sequence). CDR3 DNA: TGTGCCTGGAGGACAGGGGATCATCAGCCCCAGCATTTT. This translates into CAWRTGDHQPQHF. Based on the CDR3 plus reference TRBV30 and TRBJ1-5, the full variable domain is SQTIHQWPATLVQPVGSPLSLECTVEGTSNPNLYWYRQAAGRGLQLLFYSVGIGQISSEVPQNLSASRPQDRQFILSSKKLLLSDSGFYLCAWRTGDHQPQHFGDGTRLSIL.

The genes are TRBV5-6 and TRBJ1-2; D is unclear. Germline V CDR1 and CDR2: SGHDT, YYEEEE. The CDR3 runs 14 residues. The ends were cut back, 0 bases at V and 3 bases at J, with 9 bases in the middle. The CDR3 loop reads CASSLGQNDYGYTF. CDR3 bases: TGTGCCAGCAGCTTGGGGCAAAATGACTATGGCTACACCTTC.